The 11 T cell receptor beta chains in this list originate from one sample, sequenced in a study of T cell responses to AZD1222 COVID-19 vaccine. The method was immunoSEQ multiplex PCR; TCRdb's version includes in-frame clones alone and lacks a portion of them. The sample contains some 130,000 clones, roughly nine tenths of which appear only once. The source was peripheral blood, collected 28 days after the second AZD1222 dose. The receptors were gathered from an adult who received the AZD1222 COVID-19 vaccine.

This clone was seen only once. The chain is built from TRBV2 and TRBJ2-2, with TRBD1 matching 7 bases. This CDR3 is built from 17 residues. Germline assignment: CDR1 SNHLY and CDR2 FYNNEI. The ends lost 6 bases at V and 2 bases at J; junction bases unmatched: 12. The CDR3 DNA follows: TGTGCCAGCAGCGCCCCCGCAGGGGGTACTAACACCGGGGAGCTGTTTTTT. This encodes CASSAPAGGTNTGELFF.

The CDR3 nucleotides read TGTGCCAGCAGCCCACTCGGTACGGGCACTGAAGCTTTCTTT. Translation: CASSPLGTGTEAFF. The chain carries TRBV7-9 and TRBJ1-1; D uncertain. V gave up 5 bases and J gave up 4 bases, with 14 bases separating them. CDR1 SEHNR and CDR2 FQNEAQ come from the germline V gene (reference sequence). This CDR3 comprises 14 residues.

V is TRBV6-5 and J is TRBJ1-1; 8 bases are shared with TRBD1. V shed 2 bases and J 7 bases; nucleotides not matched to a gene: 3. Germline V gene data show CDR1 as MNHEY and CDR2 as SVGAGI. This CDR3 is 13 amino acids long. The CDR3 DNA is TGTGCCAGCAGTTACAGGGACAGGATTGAAGCTTTCTTT. Encoded protein: CASSYRDRIEAFF.

The chain combines TRBV29-1 with TRBJ1-2, with 8 bases matching TRBD1. There are 12 residues in the CDR3. Germline V gives CDR1 SQVTM, CDR2 ANQGSEA. V lost 7 bases, J lost 2 bases, and 3 bases stayed unmatched. The CDR3, as DNA: TGCAGCGCATCAGGGGGCAACTATGGCTACACCTTC. It encodes CSASGGNYGYTF.

The rearrangement uses TRBV12-3 or TRBV12-4 and TRBJ2-5; D gene ambiguous. The V end lost 4 bases, the J end lost 5 bases, and 8 bases lay between the germline ends. This CDR3 is 12 amino acids long. CDR3 nucleotides: TGTGCCAGCAGTTATATGGCGGAGACCCAGTACTTC. Translation: CASSYMAETQYF.

V is TRBV5-4 and J is TRBJ1-1, with D perhaps TRBD1 (5 bases). The V gene's germline CDR1 is SGHNT and CDR2 YYREEE (reference sequence). The CDR3 is 14 residues long. V was pared by 4 bases and J by 4 bases, with 14 bases between. The CDR3 coding sequence is TGTGCCAGCAGCGTGCAAGGGAGGGGCACTGAAGCTTTCTTT. This gives the protein CASSVQGRGTEAFF.

This clone has just one count. The chain combines TRBV6-6 with TRBJ1-4; TRBD1 is a possible D gene (6 bases). The germline V gene encodes CDR1 MNHNY and CDR2 SVGAGI (reference sequence). Between the trimmed V and J ends, which lost 5 bases and 4 bases, there was a span of 20 bases. The CDR3 sequence is 17 residues long. The CDR3 nucleotides are TGTGCCAGCAGTCCACCGGGGGCTAGGGGCGGTAATGAAAAACTGTTTTTT. Protein: CASSPPGARGGNEKLFF.

As to this clone: The DNA is omitted, as the CDR3 cannot be located on it reliably, and the CDR3 follows TCRdb's listing. This chain joins TRBV10-1 and TRBJ1-2. Counting both end residues, the CDR3 totals 13 amino acids. The germline V gene encodes CDR1 WNHNN and CDR2 SYGVQD (reference sequence). The CDR3 sequence: CARGVYGCYGYTF.

The chain uses TRBV3-1 (or the pseudogene TRBV3-2) and TRBJ2-7, with TRBD1 matching 12 bases. The germline V gene has CDR1 LGHDT and CDR2 YNNKEL (reference sequence). This CDR3 region has 17 residues. V lost 1 base and J lost 7; bases outside the gene matches: 11. The CDR3 bases are TGTGCCAGCAGCCAAGGCCCTTCGGGACAGGGGGCTGGAGAGCAGTACTTC. Translated: CASSQGPSGQGAGEQYF.

This chain joins TRBV7-6 and TRBJ1-1; 10 bases fit TRBD1. The CDR3 loop spans 19 amino acids. V trimming: 0 bases; J trimming: 0 bases; junction bases outside the gene matches: 10. Germline loops: CDR1 SGHVS, CDR2 FNYEAQ. CDR3 in amino acids: CASSLAGTGAQFMNTEAFF. CDR3 sequence (DNA): TGTGCCAGCAGCTTAGCCGGGACAGGGGCTCAATTCATGAACACTGAAGCTTTCTTT. The full variable domain, rest sourced from reference TRBV7-6 and TRBJ1-1, is GAGVSQSPRYKVTKRGQDVALRCDPISGHVSLYWYRQALGQGPEFLTYFNYEAQQDKSGLPNDRFSAERPEGSISTLTIQRTEQRDSAMYRCASSLAGTGAQFMNTEAFFGQGTRLTVV.

The chain combines TRBV9 with TRBJ1-1; unclear D gene. The CDR3 is 13 amino acids. Trimming pared 4 bases from V and 4 bases from J, leaving 11 bases between. Germline CDR1 and CDR2: SGDLS and YYNGEE. The DNA of the CDR3 is TGTGCCAGCAGCCCCTCTGGAGGCACTGAAGCTTTCTTT. Encoded protein: CASSPSGGTEAFF. Looking up the rest from reference TRBV9 and TRBJ1-1 gives the full variable domain: DSGVTQTPKHLITATGQRVTLRCSPRSGDLSVYWYQQSLDQGLQFLIQYYNGEERAKGNILERFSAQQFPDLHSELNLSSLELGDSALYFCASSPSGGTEAFFGQGTRLTVV.